The 6 T cell receptor beta chains given below trace back to one sample, sequenced in a study of breast tumors, draining lymph nodes, adjacent tissues. TCRdb fed the multiplex PCR reads into MiXCR, producing one record per CDR3 protein. This repertoire shows 12,000 or so distinct CDR3 sequences, about 46% found once; its top ten account for roughly two fifths. Sequenced sample: tumor-adjacent breast tissue. These receptors originate from a female donor with breast cancer. Some clones in this sample may be carry-over from other donors' samples.

This clonotype has a count of ten or more. The chain employs TRBV6-1 and TRBJ2-3; 7 positions match TRBD2. The germline CDR1 and CDR2 sequences are MNHNS and SASEGT. The CDR3 has 15 residues. V shed 0 bases, J shed 0 bases, and the junction held 0 bases outside the gene matches. CDR3 sequence (DNA): TGTGCCAGCAGTGAAGCTAGCGGGAGCACAGATACGCAGTATTTT. It translates to CASSEASGSTDTQYF.

The chain links TRBV3-1 to TRBJ2-7; the match to TRBD2 covers 9 bases. The CDR3 spans 18 residues. The J segment lost 2 bases and the V segment lost 0 bases, leaving 11 bases of the junction unmatched. The germline V gene has CDR1 LGHDT and CDR2 YNNKEL (reference sequence). The CDR3 sequence is CASSQDPGGGRGAYEQYF. Written as DNA, the CDR3 is TGTGCCAGCAGCCAAGATCCGGGCGGCGGGAGGGGGGCCTACGAGCAGTACTTC.

This chain joins TRBV20-1 and TRBJ2-2, with 9 bases lining up with TRBD2. Trimming cost V 0 bases and J 4 bases; bases outside gene matches: 6. This CDR3 spans 16 amino acids. Germline V CDR1 and CDR2: DFQATT, SNEGSKA (reference sequence). The CDR3 here is CSARDLAGGGTGELFF. The DNA of the CDR3 is TGCAGTGCTAGAGATCTGGCGGGAGGGGGCACCGGGGAGCTGTTTTTT.

This clonotype was detected ten times or more. The chain couples TRBV7-9 to TRBJ2-5; maybe TRBD2 (6 bases). The V end was cut by 5 bases, the J end by 4 bases, with 14 bases between. Looked up from germline, CDR1 is SEHNR and CDR2 is FQNEAQ (reference sequence). The CDR3 consists of 14 residues. This chain's CDR3 is CASSRGLSGETQYF. CDR3 DNA sequence: TGTGCCAGCAGCCGGGGACTTTCTGGAGAGACCCAGTACTTC.

This clonotype was recorded only once. The chain couples TRBV12-3 or TRBV12-4 to TRBJ1-5; D might be TRBD1 (6 bases). Trimming took 0 bases from V and 4 from J, leaving 16 bases between them. The CDR3 has 17 amino acids. CDR3 DNA: TGTGCCAGCAGTTTAGCGGACGGGGGACACCTAAATCAGCCCCAGCATTTT. This encodes CASSLADGGHLNQPQHF.

The chain carries TRBV6-1 and TRBJ1-5; D is possibly TRBD1 (6 bases). The CDR3 spans 17 residues. The ends were cut back, 0 bases at V and 2 bases at J, with 14 bases in the middle. Germline CDR1 and CDR2: MNHNS and SASEGT. CDR3 nucleotides: TGTGCCAGCAGTGAAGCCGAGGGGGAGACGGGCAATCAGCCCCAGCATTTT. Translated, it gives CASSEAEGETGNQPQHF.